The 20 T cell receptor beta chains listed next were all sequenced from one sample in a study of cytomegalovirus exposure and HLA in healthy donors. Researchers ran the PCR with 60 Vbeta and 13 Jbeta primers. Method: immunoSEQ multiplex PCR; TCRdb's copy keeps in-frame clones and lacks some. In the table there are about 130,000 clones, roughly 80% of which are singletons. The sequencing input was PBMCs. Receptor source: a woman in her fifties or sixties in good health and CMV-seronegative.

The chain uses TRBV28 and TRBJ1-1; D uncertain. The V and J ends lost 2 bases and 3 bases respectively, with 7 bases between them. The V gene's germline CDR1 is MDHEN and CDR2 SYDVKM. CDR3 length equals 13 residues. The CDR3 DNA follows: TGTGCCAGCAGTTTAGGGCGGGACACTGAAGCTTTCTTT. Protein sequence: CASSLGRDTEAFF.

This clone appeared a few times. The sample contains more than one DNA sequence encoding this CDR3. The chain combines TRBV19 with TRBJ1-5; D possibly corresponds to TRBD1 (6 bases). Trimming took 5 bases from V and 2 from J, leaving 7 bases between them. The CDR3 is 13 amino acids. Germline V lookup: CDR1 LNHDA, CDR2 SQIVND (reference sequence). CDR3 sequence (DNA): TGTGCCAGTAGTCCAGGGGGCAATCAGCCCCAGCATTTT. Translating gives CASSPGGNQPQHF.

V is TRBV5-8 and J is TRBJ1-6, with TRBD1 matching 7 bases. This CDR3 has 15 amino acids. V lost 4 bases, J lost 10 bases, and 11 bases stayed unmatched. Germline V gene data show CDR1 as SGHTS and CDR2 as YDEGEE. The CDR3 DNA follows: TGTGCCAGCAGCCGAGACGACAGGGTCGGCTCACCCCTCCACTTT. This gives the protein CASSRDDRVGSPLHF.

The chain recombines TRBV4-3 with TRBJ2-6; D is unresolved. This CDR3 region has 16 residues. V was clipped by 3 bases and J by 4 bases, with 13 bases between them. CDR1 and CDR2 (germline): LGHNA, YSLEER. The CDR3 spells CASSQTTAGGANVLTF. CDR3 sequence (DNA): TGCGCCAGCAGCCAGACCACGGCAGGAGGGGCCAACGTCCTGACTTTC.

The chain is built from TRBV5-3 and TRBJ2-1; possibly TRBD1 for D (5 bases). TRBV5-3 is designated an ORF whose function remains uncertain. The CDR3 has 15 amino acids. Trimming shortened V by 0 bases and J by 6 bases, and 13 bases separated the two germline ends. The CDR3 reads CARSLAGFRANEQFF. CDR3 bases: TGTGCCAGAAGCTTGGCAGGCTTCAGGGCCAATGAGCAGTTCTTC.

This sequence joins TRBV5-1 and TRBJ2-7; maybe TRBD2 (6 bases). The CDR3 is 14 amino acids. Germline V gives CDR1 SGHRS, CDR2 YFSETQ. Trimming left V 5 bases short and J 6 bases short, with 18 bases between. In DNA form, the CDR3 reads TGCGCCAGCAGTGACACGGGAGCTTTGGGCGAGCAGTACTTC. This codes for CASSDTGALGEQYF.

Only a few counts were recorded for this clone. The rearrangement links TRBV28 to TRBJ2-1, with TRBD1 identical over 9 bases. The J segment lost 8 bases and the V segment lost 6 bases, leaving 5 bases of the junction unmatched. CDR1 and CDR2 from the germline V gene are MDHEN and SYDVKM. CDR3 length: 13 amino acids. The CDR3 DNA is TGTGCCAGCAGGACGGGACAGGGCTATGAGCAGTTCTTC. It yields the protein CASRTGQGYEQFF.

The chain is built from TRBV18 and TRBJ2-7; TRBD1 is a possible D gene (6 bases). V was clipped by 3 bases and J by 3 bases, with 18 bases between them. The germline gives CDR1 KGHSH, CDR2 LQKENI. This CDR3 contains 16 residues. The CDR3 DNA follows: TGTGCCAGCTCACCCCTTCGGACAGCCCAAAGCTACGAGCAGTACTTC. It is translated as CASSPLRTAQSYEQYF.

The rearrangement uses TRBV7-8 and TRBJ2-7, with 7 bases that match TRBD1. The CDR3 covers 15 residues. Trimming took 5 bases from V and 3 from J; bases not matched to a gene: 10. Germline loops: CDR1 SGHVS, CDR2 FQNEAQ. CDR3 in amino acids: CASSAETGNLYEQYF. The CDR3 DNA reads as TGTGCCAGCAGCGCCGAGACAGGGAACCTCTACGAGCAGTACTTC.

The chain couples TRBV5-1 to TRBJ2-1; D perhaps matches TRBD1 (6 bases). CDR3 size: 16 residues. Germline V CDR1 and CDR2: SGHRS, YFSETQ. V lost 3 bases, J lost 0 bases, and 13 bases lay in between. The CDR3 protein is CASSSDSGGSYNEQFF. The CDR3 region has the DNA TGCGCCAGCAGCTCGGACAGCGGAGGCTCCTACAATGAGCAGTTCTTC.

In this sample, this clone turned up a few times. The rearrangement links TRBV20-1 to TRBJ2-7; D possibly corresponds to TRBD1 (6 bases). The CDR3 has 11 residues. The V gene's germline CDR1 is DFQATT and CDR2 SNEGSKA (reference sequence). Deletions cut 4 bases from V and 6 bases from J, with 10 bases between. The CDR3 DNA is TGCAGTGCTATAAAGGGGGTCGAGCAGTACTTC. It translates to CSAIKGVEQYF.

The rearrangement joins TRBV7-3 to TRBJ2-3; 7 bases align to TRBD1. CDR1 is SGHTA and CDR2 is FQGTGA in the germline V gene. The CDR3 loop spans 15 amino acids. J gave up 4 bases and V 4 bases, and 8 bases lay outside the gene matches. CDR3 loop: CASSSGQMSSDTQYF. For the CDR3, the DNA is TGTGCCAGCAGCTCGGGACAGATGAGTTCAGATACGCAGTATTTT.

The gene calls are TRBV6-5 and TRBJ1-1, with a weak D call TRBD1 (5 bases). In germline, CDR1 is MNHEY, CDR2 SVGAGI. V lost 2 bases to trimming and J lost 1 base, with 8 bases between them. This CDR3 contains 14 residues. CDR3: CASSYQGQNTEAFF. The CDR3 region has the DNA TGTGCCAGCAGTTACCAGGGTCAGAACACTGAAGCTTTCTTT.

This clone was seen a few times. V gene TRBV7-3 combines with J gene TRBJ2-7; D ambiguous. Germline loops: CDR1 SGHTA, CDR2 FQGTGA. The CDR3 sequence is 11 residues long. V lost 11 bases to trimming and J lost 1 base, with 9 bases between them. The DNA for the CDR3 is TGTGCCTTCAACGGTTCCTACGAGCAGTACTTC. Translating gives CAFNGSYEQYF.

The chain combines TRBV28 with TRBJ2-2, with D possibly matching TRBD1 (6 bases). CDR1 is MDHEN, CDR2 SYDVKM, per germline. This CDR3 is built from 14 residues. Trimming stripped 3 bases from V and 5 bases from J, with 10 bases between. The CDR3 here is CASSLSRGTGELFF. The CDR3 DNA is TGTGCCAGCAGTTTGTCCAGGGGAACCGGGGAGCTGTTTTTT.

The chain couples TRBV4-2 to TRBJ2-2; TRBD1 agrees at 9 bases. This CDR3 spans 15 amino acids. Germline CDR1 and CDR2: LGHNA and YNFKEQ. The V segment lost 1 base and the J segment 3 bases; nucleotides outside the gene matches: 0. CDR3 region: CASSQGQGDTGELFF. DNA of the CDR3: TGTGCCAGCAGCCAAGGACAGGGGGACACCGGGGAGCTGTTTTTT.

The chain uses TRBV18 and TRBJ2-5, with a possible D match to TRBD2 (6 bases). Trimming pared 2 bases from V and 4 bases from J, leaving 11 bases between. This CDR3 is built from 14 residues. Per the germline V gene, CDR1 is KGHSH and CDR2 is LQKENI. Here the CDR3 DNA reads TGTGCCAGCTCACCAGCCGGGAGTCGAGAGACCCAGTACTTC. It yields the protein CASSPAGSRETQYF.

CDR3 bases: TGCGCCAGCAGCTCGGGGGACTCCGGCACAGATACGCAGTATTTT. Translated, it gives CASSSGDSGTDTQYF. The chain carries TRBV5-1 and TRBJ2-3; weak D call: TRBD2 (6 bases). From germline, CDR1 is SGHRS and CDR2 YFSETQ. V was clipped by 3 bases and J by 1 base, with 12 bases between them. CDR3 length: 15 amino acids.

This chain uses TRBV4-2 with TRBJ1-3; the D gene is possibly TRBD1 (6 bases). The CDR3 spans 16 residues. Germline CDR1 is LGHNA and CDR2 is YNFKEQ. Trimming left V 4 bases short and J 2 bases short, with 15 bases between. The CDR3 sequence is CASSLNRELTGNTIYF. The CDR3 region has the DNA TGTGCCAGCAGCCTAAACAGGGAACTCACTGGAAACACCATATATTTT.

The V and J genes are TRBV2 and TRBJ2-1, with TRBD2 matching 8 bases. V dropped 4 bases and J dropped 6; count of bases not matched to a gene: 8. The CDR3 loop spans 15 amino acids. CDR1 and CDR2 from the germline V gene are SNHLY and FYNNEI. The CDR3 loop reads CASSVGSGSFNEQFF. The CDR3 DNA follows: TGTGCCAGCAGTGTAGGGAGCGGGAGTTTCAATGAGCAGTTCTTC.